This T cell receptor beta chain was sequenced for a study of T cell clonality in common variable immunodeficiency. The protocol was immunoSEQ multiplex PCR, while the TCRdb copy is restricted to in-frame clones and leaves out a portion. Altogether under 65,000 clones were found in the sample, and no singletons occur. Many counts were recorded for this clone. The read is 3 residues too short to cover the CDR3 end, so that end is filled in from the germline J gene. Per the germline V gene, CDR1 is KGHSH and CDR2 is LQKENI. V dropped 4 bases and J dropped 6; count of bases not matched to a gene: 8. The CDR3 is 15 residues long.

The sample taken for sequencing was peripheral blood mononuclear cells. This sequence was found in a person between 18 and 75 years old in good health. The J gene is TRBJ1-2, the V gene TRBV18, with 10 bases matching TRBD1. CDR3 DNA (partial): TGTGCCAGCTCACTGGACAGGGGGACTGAAGATGGC. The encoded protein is CASSLDRGTEDG. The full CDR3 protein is CASSLDRGTEDGYTF.